This TCR beta chain was sequenced for a study of blood T cell repertoires in COVID-19 (dated by TCRdb to about 2020). In terms of the full investigation: Collaborator samples came from the United States, Italy and Spain and covered acute and convalescent phases of COVID-19. The material from the prospective study consisted of cDNA or gDNA derived from T cells, B-cell-depleted T cells, or PBMCs. Subjects who had been exposed to COVID-19, were actively infected with it, or had recovered from it provided the deeply sampled blood TCRbeta repertoires that made up the dataset. The repertoires were released in a freely available public database intended as a resource for research on the immune response to SARS-CoV-2. The samples were drawn from the first 160 participants of the ongoing ImmuneRACE study and from 1,254 subjects provided by 6 global collaborators. The sample metadata nearly always contained a de-identified subject ID, COVID-19 status, age in years and sex. HLA class I and class II types, where available, came from metadata supplied by the sample provider rather than from assay-based typing. Beyond this particular receptor, the publication reports: The amount of clinical and demographic metadata varied by source and participant and was provided uncurated.

Points on this clone: Its antigen specificity is not known. Per-base qualities were not stored, and no clone one base away is much larger.

The collaborating institutions used their own protocols to collect whole blood in K2EDTA tubes. For TCRbeta analysis, collaborator samples were shipped as frozen whole blood, as isolated PBMCs, or as DNA extracted from either sample type. The immunoSEQ Assay, a bias-controlled multiplex PCR, was used to amplify TCRbeta CDR3 regions from genomic DNA. Per the original workflow: The number of nucleated cells in each sample was estimated from the amplification of reference gene primers within the assay. To quantify the absolute abundance of each unique TCRbeta CDR3 rearrangement, sequence reads were collapsed and filtered. For each sample, productive Simpson clonality was calculated as the square root of Simpson's diversity index across productive rearrangements. TCRdb limited this immuneACCESS table to in-frame rearrangements with V and J called. A share of clones is missing; checked studies link under half to unresolved V genes, and the rest is unexplained. V, J and clone size were drawn from that table, and D and trimming were deduced from the DNA. The sample profile shows about 180,000 clones; about 87% of them were found once. Of the sample, roughly 2.5% is held by the ten largest clones.

The germline V gene specifies KGHDR as CDR1 and SFDVKD as CDR2. The CDR3 runs 17 residues from the cysteine to the phenylalanine. Solely the CDR3 DNA is kept, with 51 bases framed from the first base. Unmatched junction bases come to 11, with V trimmed by 3 bases and J by 5 bases. The specimen sequenced was peripheral blood. This sequence was found in a man in his forties with active or convalescent COVID-19. The V and J genes are TRBV24-1 and TRBJ2-3; TRBD2 fits 9 bases in the junction. The sequenced DNA is TGTGCCACCAGTGATAAGTTAGCGGGGGCCGGGGGAGATACGCAGTATTTT. This sequence encodes CATSDKLAGAGGDTQYF.